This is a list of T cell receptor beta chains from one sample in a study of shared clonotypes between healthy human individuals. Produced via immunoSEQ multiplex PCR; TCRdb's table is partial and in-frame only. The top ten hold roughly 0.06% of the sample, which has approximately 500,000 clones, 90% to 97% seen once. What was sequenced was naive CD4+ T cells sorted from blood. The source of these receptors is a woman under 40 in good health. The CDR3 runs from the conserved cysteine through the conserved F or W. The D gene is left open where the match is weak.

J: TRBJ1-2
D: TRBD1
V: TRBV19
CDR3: CASSIGQGSIKDGYTF
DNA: TGTGCCAGTAGTATAGGACAGGGTTCGATTAAGGATGGCTACACCTTC

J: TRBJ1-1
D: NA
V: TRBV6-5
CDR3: CASSYSGPGWTEAFF
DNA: TGTGCCAGCAGTTACTCTGGGCCAGGGTGGACTGAAGCTTTCTTT

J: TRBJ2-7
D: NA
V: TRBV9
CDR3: CASSVSSGRQYEQYF
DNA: TGTGCCAGCAGCGTAAGTAGCGGAAGACAATACGAGCAGTACTTC

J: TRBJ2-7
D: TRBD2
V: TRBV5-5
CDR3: CASSLVSAGGYEQYF
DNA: TGTGCCAGCAGCTTGGTCTCAGCGGGAGGGTACGAGCAGTACTTC

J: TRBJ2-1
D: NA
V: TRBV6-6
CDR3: CASSPSTQEQFF
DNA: TGTGCCAGCAGCCCGAGCACCCAAGAGCAGTTCTTC

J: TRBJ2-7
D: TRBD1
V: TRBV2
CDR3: CASSRSGTGGFEQYF
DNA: TGTGCCAGCAGTAGGTCCGGGACAGGGGGTTTCGAGCAGTACTTC

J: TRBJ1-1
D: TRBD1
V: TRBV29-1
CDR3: CSVGKGQGNTEAFF
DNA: TGCAGCGTTGGGAAAGGACAGGGGAACACTGAAGCTTTCTTT

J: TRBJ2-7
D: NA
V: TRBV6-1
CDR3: CASSGGAATIYEQYF
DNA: TGTGCCAGCAGTGGGGGGGCAGCCACAATCTACGAGCAGTACTTC

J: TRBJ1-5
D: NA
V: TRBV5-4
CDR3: CASSLCCRASNQPQHF
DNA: TGTGCCAGCAGCTTGTGTTGCAGGGCTAGCAATCAGCCCCAGCATTTT

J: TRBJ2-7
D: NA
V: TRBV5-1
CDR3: CASSLDSGAYEQYF
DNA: TGCGCCAGCAGCTTGGACAGTGGCGCATACGAGCAGTACTTC

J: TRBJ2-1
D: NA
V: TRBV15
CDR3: CATFSRAYNEQFF
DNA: TGTGCCACCTTTTCTAGGGCGTACAATGAGCAGTTCTTC

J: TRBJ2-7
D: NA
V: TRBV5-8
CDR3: CASRSRVAYEQYF
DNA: TGTGCCAGCAGATCCAGGGTAGCCTACGAGCAGTACTTC

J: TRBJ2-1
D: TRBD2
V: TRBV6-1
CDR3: CASSEEGLAVNEQFF
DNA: TGTGCCAGCAGTGAAGAGGGACTAGCGGTCAATGAGCAGTTCTTC

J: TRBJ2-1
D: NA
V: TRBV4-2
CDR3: CASSQDLTSTEDEQFF
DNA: TGTGCCAGCAGCCAAGATTTGACATCCACCGAGGATGAGCAGTTCTTC

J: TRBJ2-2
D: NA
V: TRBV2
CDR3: CASSEFFGELFF
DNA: TGTGCCAGCAGTGAATTCTTCGGGGAGCTGTTTTTT

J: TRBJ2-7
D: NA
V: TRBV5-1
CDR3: CASSFGAATYEQYF
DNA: TGCGCCAGCAGCTTCGGAGCGGCTACCTACGAGCAGTACTTC

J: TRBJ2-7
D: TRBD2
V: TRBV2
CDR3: CASSGLAGVYEQYF
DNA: TGTGCCAGCAGTGGACTAGCGGGAGTCTACGAGCAGTACTTC

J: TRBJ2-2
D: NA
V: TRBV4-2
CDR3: CASSQGGTGELFF
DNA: TGTGCCAGCAGCCAAGGGGGCACCGGGGAGCTGTTTTTT

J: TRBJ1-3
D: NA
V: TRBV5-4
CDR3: CASSSTVSGNTIYF
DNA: TGTGCCAGCAGCTCGACAGTCTCTGGAAACACCATATATTTT

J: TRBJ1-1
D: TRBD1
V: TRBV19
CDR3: CASSTGTDSTEAFF
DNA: TGTGCCAGTAGTACCGGGACAGATAGCACTGAAGCTTTCTTT

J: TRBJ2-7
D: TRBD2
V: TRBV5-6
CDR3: CASSLLGLAGSYEQYF
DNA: TGTGCCAGCAGCTTGTTAGGTCTAGCGGGGTCCTACGAGCAGTACTTC

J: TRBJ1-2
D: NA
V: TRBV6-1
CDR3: CASSEGAGGGHYGYTF
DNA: TGTGCCAGCAGTGAAGGTGCAGGAGGAGGCCACTATGGCTACACCTTC

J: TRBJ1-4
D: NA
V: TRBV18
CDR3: CASSGQAGNEKLFF
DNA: TGTGCCAGCTCCGGACAAGCCGGTAATGAAAAACTGTTTTTT